Listed below are T cell receptor beta chains from one sample, sequenced in a study of T-cell reconstitution after alpha-beta-depleted transplantation in children. TCRdb redid the calling of the PCR reads with MiXCR, one entry per CDR3 protein. The sample lists about 340,000 distinct CDR3 sequences, 13% seen once, with 4% to 5.5% in the top ten. Specimen: PBMCs, collected from the stem cell graft. Receptors were obtained from a human donor who donated a stem cell graft to a child with Fanconi anemia. The CDR3 runs from the conserved cysteine through the conserved F or W. The order of the fields is clone size, V gene, D gene, J gene, CDR3 DNA, CDR3 protein. A D gene is named only where the DNA matches it firmly. Size is omitted from some rows. Given values are once, few, many or a class for expanded clones.

clone size: few
V gene: TRBV3-1
D gene: TRBD1
J gene: TRBJ2-3
CDR3 DNA: TGTGCCAGCAGCCCTCAGGACAGGGGTCAGTATTTT
CDR3 protein: CASSPQDRGQYF

clone size: .
V gene: TRBV14
D gene: .
J gene: TRBJ2-5
CDR3 DNA: TGTGCCAGCAGCCAAGTTCAGGGGAGGGAAGAGACCCAGTACTTC
CDR3 protein: CASSQVQGREETQYF

clone size: .
V gene: TRBV3-1
D gene: TRBD2
J gene: TRBJ2-1
CDR3 DNA: TGTGCCAGCAACTCCCTTACATCAGCGGGGATATACAATGAGCAGTTCTTC
CDR3 protein: CASNSLTSAGIYNEQFF

clone size: many
V gene: TRBV11-2
D gene: TRBD2
J gene: TRBJ2-1
CDR3 DNA: TGTGCCAGCAGCTTAGTGGGAGGGATGGACTACAATGAGCAGTTCTTC
CDR3 protein: CASSLVGGMDYNEQFF

clone size: few
V gene: TRBV5-5
D gene: TRBD1
J gene: TRBJ2-3
CDR3 DNA: TGTGCCAGCAGCTTGGGAGGGACAGGGGGAGCAGATACGCAGTATTTT
CDR3 protein: CASSLGGTGGADTQYF

clone size: many
V gene: TRBV27
D gene: .
J gene: TRBJ2-3
CDR3 DNA: TGTGCCAGCACCCTGGGTGGGGCTCCGAAGGATACGCAGTATTTT
CDR3 protein: CASTLGGAPKDTQYF

clone size: many
V gene: TRBV5-1
D gene: .
J gene: TRBJ1-3
CDR3 DNA: .
CDR3 protein: CASSPGDRAFFGNTIYF

clone size: .
V gene: TRBV5-1
D gene: TRBD1
J gene: TRBJ1-1
CDR3 DNA: TGCGCCAGCAGCTTAAGGGGGACAGGGGACACTGAAGCTTTCTTT
CDR3 protein: CASSLRGTGDTEAFF

clone size: few
V gene: TRBV6-2/TRBV6-3
D gene: .
J gene: TRBJ2-5
CDR3 DNA: TGTGCCAGCGGGGAGCTGCAAGAGACCCAGTACTTC
CDR3 protein: CASGELQETQYF

clone size: few
V gene: TRBV13
D gene: .
J gene: TRBJ1-1
CDR3 DNA: TGTGCCAGCAGCGGCAAAGGGGGAAACACTGAAGCTTTCTTT
CDR3 protein: CASSGKGGNTEAFF

clone size: .
V gene: TRBV4-3
D gene: TRBD1
J gene: TRBJ2-3
CDR3 DNA: TGCGCCAGCAGCCAAGACTGGGGACCGGGACAGGGGTCTTCAGATACGCAGTATTTT
CDR3 protein: CASSQDWGPGQGSSDTQYF

clone size: many
V gene: TRBV5-1
D gene: .
J gene: TRBJ2-1
CDR3 DNA: TGCGCCAGCAGATACCAGGAGGGTTCCTCCGGTGAGCAGTTCTTC
CDR3 protein: CASRYQEGSSGEQFF

clone size: few
V gene: TRBV7-2
D gene: .
J gene: TRBJ2-5
CDR3 DNA: TGTGCCAGCAGCTTACGGGGGTACCAAGAGACCCAGTACTTC
CDR3 protein: CASSLRGYQETQYF

clone size: many
V gene: TRBV5-1
D gene: .
J gene: TRBJ1-1
CDR3 DNA: TGCGCCAGCAGCTTGGGGGTCGTGAACACTGAAGCTTTCTTT
CDR3 protein: CASSLGVVNTEAFF

clone size: many
V gene: TRBV4-2
D gene: TRBD2
J gene: TRBJ2-3
CDR3 DNA: TGTGCCAGCAGCCCCCGAGGTGGAGCGGGGGCAAACACAGATACGCAGTATTTT
CDR3 protein: CASSPRGGAGANTDTQYF

clone size: many
V gene: TRBV12-3/TRBV12-4
D gene: TRBD1
J gene: TRBJ1-2
CDR3 DNA: TGTGCCAGCAGTTCCCCTGGACAGGGGGCTGACGGCTACACCTTC
CDR3 protein: CASSSPGQGADGYTF

clone size: many
V gene: TRBV29-1
D gene: .
J gene: TRBJ2-1
CDR3 DNA: TGCAGCGTTGAAGATCCAGGCGCGAGCTCCTACAATGAGCAGTTCTTC
CDR3 protein: CSVEDPGASSYNEQFF

clone size: .
V gene: TRBV4-3
D gene: .
J gene: TRBJ1-4
CDR3 DNA: TGCGCCAGCAGCCAAGATCCTCAGGGACGGGAAAAACTGTTTTTT
CDR3 protein: CASSQDPQGREKLFF

clone size: .
V gene: TRBV12-3/TRBV12-4
D gene: .
J gene: TRBJ2-5
CDR3 DNA: TGTGCCAGCAGCCACGGGGTTGGCAGGGAGGAGACCCAGTACTTC
CDR3 protein: CASSHGVGREETQYF

clone size: .
V gene: TRBV5-1
D gene: .
J gene: TRBJ2-1
CDR3 DNA: TGCGCCAGCCGCCCGGCAGAGACCTCCTACAATGAGCAGTTCTTC
CDR3 protein: CASRPAETSYNEQFF

clone size: .
V gene: TRBV19
D gene: TRBD2
J gene: TRBJ2-1
CDR3 DNA: TGTGCCAGTAGTATTGGAGGTAGCGGGGCCTATGAGCAGTTCTTC
CDR3 protein: CASSIGGSGAYEQFF

clone size: .
V gene: TRBV2
D gene: .
J gene: TRBJ1-2
CDR3 DNA: TGTGCCAGCACCAGTCTGGCGGGCTATGGCTACACCTTC
CDR3 protein: CASTSLAGYGYTF

clone size: few
V gene: TRBV29-1
D gene: TRBD1
J gene: TRBJ1-1
CDR3 DNA: TGCAGCGTTGAGGGACAGCGGGGGGCTGAAGCTTTCTTT
CDR3 protein: CSVEGQRGAEAFF

clone size: .
V gene: TRBV11-2
D gene: .
J gene: TRBJ1-5
CDR3 DNA: TGTGCCAGCAGCTTAGATGCGGGGCAGGGGCAGCCCCAGCATTTT
CDR3 protein: CASSLDAGQGQPQHF

clone size: few
V gene: TRBV12-3/TRBV12-4
D gene: TRBD2
J gene: TRBJ2-4
CDR3 DNA: TGTGCCAGCAGTTTAGAGCTAGCGGGGGGCCACATTCAGTACTTC
CDR3 protein: CASSLELAGGHIQYF

clone size: few
V gene: TRBV7-8
D gene: .
J gene: TRBJ2-3
CDR3 DNA: TGTGCCAGCAGCGGCCAACATACGCAGTATTTT
CDR3 protein: CASSGQHTQYF

clone size: many
V gene: TRBV20-1
D gene: TRBD1
J gene: TRBJ1-4
CDR3 DNA: TGCAGTGCTAGAGATCCCGCGGCAGGGGGAGAGGGAAAACTGTTTTTT
CDR3 protein: CSARDPAAGGEGKLFF

clone size: many
V gene: TRBV5-1
D gene: TRBD1
J gene: TRBJ2-2
CDR3 DNA: TGCGCCAGCAGCTTAGAGGGACAGACCACCGGGGAGCTGTTTTTT
CDR3 protein: CASSLEGQTTGELFF

clone size: few
V gene: TRBV9
D gene: TRBD2
J gene: TRBJ2-3
CDR3 DNA: TGTGCCAGCAGCGCAACTAGCGGGGTGTCGGATACGCAGTATTTT
CDR3 protein: CASSATSGVSDTQYF